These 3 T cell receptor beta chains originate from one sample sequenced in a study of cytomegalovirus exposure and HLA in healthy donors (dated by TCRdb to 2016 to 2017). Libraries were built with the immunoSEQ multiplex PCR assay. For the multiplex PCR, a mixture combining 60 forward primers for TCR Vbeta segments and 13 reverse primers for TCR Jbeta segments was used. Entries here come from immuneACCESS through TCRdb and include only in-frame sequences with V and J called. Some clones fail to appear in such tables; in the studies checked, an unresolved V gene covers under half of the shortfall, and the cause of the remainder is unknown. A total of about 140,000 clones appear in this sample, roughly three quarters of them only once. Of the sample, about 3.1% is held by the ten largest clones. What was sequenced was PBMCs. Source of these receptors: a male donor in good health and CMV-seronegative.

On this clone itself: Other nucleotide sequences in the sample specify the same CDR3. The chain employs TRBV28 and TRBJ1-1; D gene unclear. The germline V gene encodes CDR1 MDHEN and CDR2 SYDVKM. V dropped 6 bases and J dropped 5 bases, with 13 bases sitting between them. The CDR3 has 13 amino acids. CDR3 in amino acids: CASSLVSWTEAFF. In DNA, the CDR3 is TGTGCCAGCAGCCTAGTAAGTTGGACTGAAGCTTTCTTT.

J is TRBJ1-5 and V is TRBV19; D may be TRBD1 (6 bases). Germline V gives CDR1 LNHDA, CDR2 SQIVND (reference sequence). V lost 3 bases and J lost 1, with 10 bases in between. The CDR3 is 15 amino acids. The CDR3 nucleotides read TGTGCCAGTAGTATCACCCAGGGGAGCAATCAGCCCCAGCATTTT. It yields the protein CASSITQGSNQPQHF.

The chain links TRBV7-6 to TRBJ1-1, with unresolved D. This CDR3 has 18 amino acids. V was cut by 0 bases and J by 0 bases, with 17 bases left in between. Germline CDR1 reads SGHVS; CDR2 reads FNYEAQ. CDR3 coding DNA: TGTGCCAGCAGCTTAGCAGTCCGACACCGCACCATGAACACTGAAGCTTTCTTT. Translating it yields CASSLAVRHRTMNTEAFF.